Shown below are 25 T cell receptor beta chains from a single sample sequenced in a study of human T cells and chemical hapten exposure. Documented time point: patch test 2, 6 weeks after DPC sensitization. The treatment denotes: therapeutic diphenylcyclopropenone sensitization with weekly scalp DPC. TCRdb analysed the RACE reads with MiXCR anew, one entry per CDR3 protein. The data contain 80,000 to 100,000 distinct CDR3 sequences, about 9.6% of them seen just once; the ten biggest clones take up just over 2%. Specimen: whole blood, collected in connection with sensitization to the hapten diphenylcyclopropenone (DPC). These receptors were taken from a woman aged 40 to 49 with alopecia areata. Some clones in this sample may be carry-over from other donors' samples.

The gene calls are TRBV28 and TRBJ1-2; 10 bases agree with TRBD1. Germline CDR1 MDHEN, CDR2 SYDVKM. CDR3 length: 15 residues. With 6 bases clipped from V and 4 bases from J, the junction kept 8 bases outside the gene matches. Written as DNA, the CDR3 is TGTGCCAGCAGAGGCGGGACAGGGGACTTCTATGGCTACACCTTC. Amino acid sequence: CASRGGTGDFYGYTF.

The chain combines TRBV28 with TRBJ2-7; 8 nucleotides agree with TRBD1. V lost 6 bases to trimming and J lost 0 bases; unmatched junction nucleotides: 7. Germline V lookup: CDR1 MDHEN, CDR2 SYDVKM. The CDR3 runs to 15 residues. In nucleotides, the CDR3 is TGTGCCAGCAGCCAGGGGGCGCCGAGCTCCTACGAGCAGTACTTC. It specifies CASSQGAPSSYEQYF.

The chain uses TRBV28 and TRBJ2-3; unclear D gene. The CDR3 runs to 12 residues. V shed 6 bases and J shed 5 bases, with 9 bases lying between them. Germline V CDR1 and CDR2: MDHEN, SYDVKM. The CDR3 sequence: CASSQQQDTQYF. In nucleotides, the CDR3 is TGTGCCAGCAGCCAGCAACAAGATACGCAGTATTTT.

This clonotype appeared many times. V is TRBV7-8 and J is TRBJ2-3; weak D call: TRBD2 (6 bases). The CDR3 totals 16 residues. V was clipped by 2 bases and J by 1 base, with 13 bases between them. Germline V gene data show CDR1 as SGHVS and CDR2 as FQNEAQ. The CDR3 loop is CASSLYPSEGTDTQYF. The CDR3 nucleotides read TGTGCCAGCAGCTTATATCCTAGCGAGGGCACAGATACGCAGTATTTT.

This clonotype appeared many times. The genes are TRBV6-5 and TRBJ2-1, with a weak D call TRBD2 (5 bases). Per germline, CDR1 MNHEY and CDR2 SVGAGI. This CDR3 spans 12 amino acids. V was shortened by 2 bases and J by 8 bases, with 7 bases between the two germline ends. In nucleotides, the CDR3 is TGTGCCAGCAGTTACACGGGATATGAGCAGTTCTTC. It translates to CASSYTGYEQFF.

This chain connects TRBV6-5 to TRBJ2-3, with D perhaps matching TRBD1 (6 bases). Trimming pared 2 bases from V and 5 bases from J, leaving 11 bases between. The CDR3 loop spans 14 amino acids. Germline values: CDR1 MNHEY, CDR2 SVGAGI. CDR3 nucleotide sequence: TGTGCCAGCAGTTACCGCACAGGGAGAGATACGCAGTATTTT. This gives the protein CASSYRTGRDTQYF.

This chain joins TRBV7-9 and TRBJ2-1; maybe TRBD1 (6 bases). This CDR3 has 14 amino acids. Germline loops: CDR1 SEHNR, CDR2 FQNEAQ (reference sequence). V lost 3 bases, J lost 6 bases, and 12 bases lay in between. CDR3 bases: TGTGCCAGCAGCTTGGACAGACCCTCCAATGAGCAGTTCTTC. Amino acid sequence: CASSLDRPSNEQFF.

The gene calls are TRBV29-1 and TRBJ2-2; a weak D match, TRBD1 (5 bases). Looked up from germline, CDR1 is SQVTM and CDR2 is ANQGSEA. The CDR3 loop spans 14 amino acids. With 4 bases removed from V and 1 base from J, the gap between germline ends came to 10 bases. The DNA for the CDR3 is TGCAGCGTTGGTAGGGGCCAGAACACCGGGGAGCTGTTTTTT. Protein: CSVGRGQNTGELFF.

The chain links TRBV7-2 to TRBJ2-7; D not certain. Germline V gives CDR1 SGHTA, CDR2 FQGNSA. This CDR3 comprises 15 residues. V lost 0 bases to trimming and J lost 2 bases, with 11 bases between them. Here the CDR3 DNA reads TGTGCCAGCAGCTTAGCGCCCCCTGGGGCCTACGAGCAGTACTTC. It translates to CASSLAPPGAYEQYF.

This clonotype showed up many times. The V and J genes are TRBV6-1 and TRBJ2-7; TRBD1 agrees at 10 bases. After removal of 8 bases from V and 4 bases from J, the junction contained 2 bases not matched to a gene. Germline V gene data show CDR1 as MNHNS and CDR2 as SASEGT. The CDR3 has 12 residues. The CDR3 loop is CASRDRGYEQYF. CDR3 nucleotide sequence: TGTGCCAGCCGGGACAGGGGTTACGAGCAGTACTTC.

The sample holds a few counts of this clonotype. V gene TRBV10-3 combines with J gene TRBJ1-2; possibly TRBD1 for D (5 bases). Germline CDR1 is ENHRY and CDR2 is SYGVKD. Trimming stripped 0 bases from V and 2 bases from J, with 7 bases between. The length of the CDR3 is 14 residues. CDR3 sequence reads: CAISESSGNYGYTF. For the CDR3, the DNA is TGTGCCATCAGTGAGTCGTCAGGGAACTATGGCTACACCTTC.

This clonotype was seen at least ten times. The CDR3, as DNA: TGTGCCAGCAGTTTTACTCCGCAGGGTCAGCCCCAGCATTTT. Amino acid sequence: CASSFTPQGQPQHF. V is TRBV28 and J is TRBJ1-5; possibly TRBD1 for D (5 bases). This CDR3 is 14 amino acids long. With 3 bases removed from V and 6 bases from J, the gap between germline ends came to 12 bases. Germline values: CDR1 MDHEN, CDR2 SYDVKM.

This clonotype was detected many times. This chain joins TRBV20-1 and TRBJ1-3; 9 bases match TRBD1. This CDR3 is built from 13 residues. The trim removed 7 bases at V and 2 bases at J, leaving 3 bases unmatched. CDR1 is DFQATT and CDR2 is SNEGSKA in the germline V gene (reference sequence). CDR3 protein: CSVRQGAGNTIYF. The CDR3 DNA is TGCAGTGTTCGACAGGGGGCTGGAAACACCATATATTTT.

This clonotype was seen a few times. This sequence joins TRBV11-2 and TRBJ2-1; 8 bases line up with TRBD2. The germline gives CDR1 SGHAT, CDR2 FQNNGV. The CDR3 runs to 19 residues. With V trimmed by 4 bases and J by 0 bases, 14 bases remained unmatched. This CDR3 reads CASSSLPFSSGISYNEQFF. The CDR3 DNA sequence: TGTGCCAGCAGCTCCCTCCCTTTTAGTAGCGGGATCTCCTACAATGAGCAGTTCTTC.

The rearrangement joins TRBV7-2 to TRBJ2-1; TRBD1 agrees at 7 bases. Germline trimming cut 1 base from V and 4 bases from J; bases unmatched to any gene: 13. CDR1 and CDR2 from the germline V gene are SGHTA and FQGNSA. CDR3 length: 18 amino acids. In DNA form, the CDR3 reads TGTGCCAGCAGCTTAGTCCCAGGGGGTGCTGACATTTACAATGAGCAGTTCTTC. This translates into CASSLVPGGADIYNEQFF. Full variable domain (rest looked up from reference TRBV7-2 and TRBJ2-1): GAGVSQSPSNKVTEKGKDVELRCDPISGHTALYWYRQSLGQGLEFLIYFQGNSAPDKSGLPSDRFSAERTGGSVSTLTIQRTQQEDSAVYLCASSLVPGGADIYNEQFFGPGTRLTVL.

The chain links TRBV5-1 to TRBJ2-7; 12 positions agree with TRBD2. The V segment lost 4 bases and the J segment 7 bases; nucleotides outside the gene matches: 6. This CDR3 has 14 amino acids. CDR1 is SGHRS, CDR2 YFSETQ, per germline. CDR3 region: CASSPSGRAEEQYF. The CDR3 nucleotides read TGCGCCAGCAGCCCTAGCGGGAGGGCCGAAGAGCAGTACTTC.

The chain couples TRBV6-6 to TRBJ1-1, with TRBD1 matching over 7 bases. This CDR3 spans 11 amino acids. The germline gives CDR1 MNHNY, CDR2 SVGAGI (reference sequence). V shed 4 bases and J 10 bases; nucleotides not matched to a gene: 3. The CDR3 DNA reads as TGTGCCAGCAGTTCAGGGGGAGCAGCTTTCTTT. This gives the protein CASSSGGAAFF.

This clonotype was observed many times. CDR3 sequence: CASSYSAGGNTGELFF. The DNA of the CDR3 is TGTGCCAGCAGTTACTCTGCGGGAGGGAACACCGGGGAGCTGTTTTTT. The rearrangement uses TRBV6-2 or TRBV6-3 and TRBJ2-2; 8 nucleotides match TRBD2. CDR1 is MNHEY, CDR2 SVGEGT, per germline. This CDR3 comprises 16 residues. V shed 0 bases and J 1 base; nucleotides not matched to a gene: 1.

There are many counts of this clonotype. The chain links TRBV15 to TRBJ2-5; no firm D call. With 3 bases removed from V and 1 base from J, the gap between germline ends came to 6 bases. This CDR3 is built from 13 residues. The germline gives CDR1 LNHNV, CDR2 YYDKDF (reference sequence). CDR3 sequence: CATSRSPQETQYF. The CDR3 DNA is TGTGCCACCAGCAGGTCCCCCCAAGAGACCCAGTACTTC.

The sample holds a few counts of this clonotype. The chain has TRBV6-5 and TRBJ2-2; perhaps TRBD1 as D (5 bases). Between the trimmed V and J ends, which lost 6 bases and 0 bases, there was a span of 11 bases. This CDR3 contains 15 residues. The germline gives CDR1 MNHEY, CDR2 SVGAGI. The CDR3 region has the DNA TGTGCCAGCAGGCATGACAGCGCGAACACCGGGGAGCTGTTTTTT. It is translated as CASRHDSANTGELFF.

This clonotype was counted many times. V and J are TRBV27 and TRBJ2-7, with 8 bases that match TRBD1. V was pared by 6 bases and J by 2 bases, with 12 bases of the junction left unmatched. The CDR3 consists of 16 residues. CDR1 and CDR2 from the germline V gene are MNHEY and SMNVEV (reference sequence). CDR3 residues: CASRYGHGTGAYEQYF. The CDR3 DNA sequence: TGTGCCAGCAGGTATGGTCACGGGACAGGAGCCTACGAGCAGTACTTC.

This clonotype has ten or more counts. The V gene is TRBV7-2, the J gene TRBJ1-1; 8 positions match TRBD1. Per the germline V gene, CDR1 is SGHTA and CDR2 is FQGNSA. This CDR3 region has 15 residues. With V trimmed by 5 bases and J by 4 bases, 9 bases remained unmatched. For the CDR3, the DNA is TGTGCCAGCAGCGTTAGGACAGGGACTGGCACTGAAGCTTTCTTT. Protein: CASSVRTGTGTEAFF.

The rearrangement joins TRBV6-2 or TRBV6-3 to TRBJ2-7; 8 nucleotides agree with TRBD2. The CDR3 is made up of 12 amino acids. CDR1 is MNHEY and CDR2 is SVGEGT in the germline V gene. V lost 8 bases to trimming and J lost 3 bases; unmatched junction nucleotides: 3. CDR3 nucleotides: TGTGCCAGCTCCGGGAGGGGCTACGAGCAGTACTTC. Encoded protein: CASSGRGYEQYF.

This clonotype was seen only a few times. The rearrangement joins TRBV10-3 to TRBJ2-3; 7 nucleotides match TRBD1. The ends lost 7 bases at V and 10 bases at J; junction bases unmatched: 17. The length of the CDR3 is 15 residues. CDR1 and CDR2 (germline): ENHRY, SYGVKD. The CDR3 here is CAITNPRDSLSAQYF. The CDR3, as DNA: TGTGCCATCACCAACCCCCGGGACAGTTTGAGTGCGCAGTATTTT.

The chain links TRBV15 to TRBJ1-4; tentatively, D is TRBD1 (5 bases). Germline V gives CDR1 LNHNV, CDR2 YYDKDF (reference sequence). This CDR3 has 14 amino acids. V was shortened by 7 bases and J by 6 bases, with 15 bases between the two germline ends. The CDR3 reads CATTSGRGYEKLFF. The CDR3 region has the DNA TGTGCCACCACCTCGGGACGCGGGTATGAAAAACTGTTTTTT.